Listed below are T cell receptor beta chains from one sample, sequenced in a study of post-analysis software for immune sequencing data. TCRdb ran MiXCR on the PCR reads and lists one entry per CDR3 protein. In the table there are some 690,000 distinct CDR3 sequences, 30% of which are singletons. Sequenced sample: blood. The source is a girl between 5 and 17 years old with multiple sclerosis. Both conserved end residues are part of each CDR3. D genes are given only for firm matches. Only some rows state a clone size, as once, few, many or a class for expanded clones.

size	D	V	J	DNA	CDR3
NA	NA	TRBV7-2	TRBJ2-7	TGTGCCAGCAGCTTAGACGAAAGTTCCTACGAGCAGTACTTC	CASSLDESSYEQYF
few	TRBD1	TRBV7-9	TRBJ1-4	TGTGCCAGCAGCAGGGGGGACAGCGCTAATGAAAAACTGTTTTTT	CASSRGDSANEKLFF
once	NA	TRBV12-3/TRBV12-4	TRBJ1-5	TGTGCCAGCAGTTTAGGTAGTGGCAGGTCTGGGCAGCCCCAGCATTTT	CASSLGSGRSGQPQHF
NA	TRBD2	TRBV6-6	TRBJ2-3	TGTGCCGGCCACGGGGGGACGTCGGATACGCAGTATTTT	CAGHGGTSDTQYF
many	NA	TRBV6-1	TRBJ1-1	TGTGCCAGCAGAGGACCTAACACTGAAGCTTTCTTT	CASRGPNTEAFF
NA	NA	TRBV4-3	TRBJ2-7	TGCGCCGGCAGCCAAGTCTGGGGGGCAACCGACGAGCAGTACTTC	CAGSQVWGATDEQYF
few	NA	TRBV2	TRBJ2-7	TGTGCCAGCAGTCCTAATCGGGCCCCCGCCGAGCAGTACTTC	CASSPNRAPAEQYF
NA	NA	TRBV7-2	TRBJ2-1	TGTGCCAGCAGCTTAGGGCACAGGAATGATGAGCAGTTCTTC	CASSLGHRNDEQFF
NA	NA	TRBV20-1	TRBJ1-2	TGCAGCGCCAGGCCTAAGATTGGTTCCGTCGACTATGGCTACACCTTC	CSARPKIGSVDYGYTF
few	NA	TRBV6-6	TRBJ1-5	TGTGCCAGCGCATCGGGGGCGAATCAGCCCCAGCATTTT	CASASGANQPQHF
many	NA	TRBV29-1	TRBJ2-1	TGCAGCGTTGATGGGCTTTACAATGAGCAGTTCTTC	CSVDGLYNEQFF
NA	TRBD1	TRBV6-1	TRBJ2-3	TGTGCCAGCGAAGACAGGGGCACAGATACGCAGTATTTT	CASEDRGTDTQYF
few	NA	TRBV20-1	TRBJ2-1	TGCAGTGCTAGGGGCGGAGCCTACAATGAGCAGTTCTTC	CSARGGAYNEQFF
many	TRBD1	TRBV29-1	TRBJ2-5	TGCAGCGTTGAATCGTGGCAGGGGGCCGCAGAGACCCAGTACTTC	CSVESWQGAAETQYF
few	NA	TRBV13	TRBJ2-5	TGTGCCAGCAGCTTATTCAGGGCAGTAGAAGCGACCCAGTACTTC	CASSLFRAVEATQYF
NA	NA	TRBV28	TRBJ2-7	TGTGCCAGCACACGGGACTACGAGCAGTACTTC	CASTRDYEQYF
NA	TRBD1	TRBV20-1	TRBJ1-1	TGCAGTGCCGATACTGAAAGGGACAGGGAAGCTTTCTTT	CSADTERDREAFF
few	TRBD2	TRBV20-1	TRBJ2-5	TGCAGTGCTAGAGAGGGACTAGCGGGGGGGCAGGAGACCCAGTACTTC	CSAREGLAGGQETQYF
NA	NA	TRBV29-1	TRBJ2-2	TGCAGCGCCCGGACAGATTCGAACACCGGGGAGCTGTTTTTT	CSARTDSNTGELFF
NA	NA	TRBV20-1	TRBJ1-5	TGCAGCGCTAGAGATACGGACGGTTACAATCAGCCCCAGCATTTT	CSARDTDGYNQPQHF
NA	NA	TRBV6-5	TRBJ1-1	TGTGCCAGCAGTTTCCGGGCGGGGTTGAACACTGAAGCTTTCTTT	CASSFRAGLNTEAFF
NA	TRBD1	TRBV14	TRBJ1-4	TGTGCCAGCAGCCCCTTGGGGACAGCGGTCAATGAAAAACTGTTTTTT	CASSPLGTAVNEKLFF
few	NA	TRBV6-5	TRBJ2-3	TGTGCCAGCAGTTACTCGCGGACTAAGAGCACAGATACGCAGTATTTT	CASSYSRTKSTDTQYF
few	TRBD2	TRBV12-3/TRBV12-4	TRBJ2-5	TGTGCCAGCAGTGCCCGGACTAGCGGGGGGGGGCTGCAGTACTTC	CASSARTSGGGLQYF
NA	TRBD1	TRBV29-1	TRBJ2-1	TGCAGCGGAACCGGGACAGGGTCCTACAATGAGCAGTTCTTC	CSGTGTGSYNEQFF
NA	NA	TRBV20-1	TRBJ2-7	TGCAGTGCTACCCCAGGTACCTCCTACGAGCAGTACTTC	CSATPGTSYEQYF
NA	TRBD1	TRBV20-1	TRBJ2-7	TGCAGTGCCCCCCGGCGGGACAGGGGCACCTACGAGCAGTACTTC	CSAPRRDRGTYEQYF
few	NA	TRBV20-1	TRBJ2-5	TGCAGTGCGAACCGGGACGGACCGTCCCAAGAGACCCAGTACTTC	CSANRDGPSQETQYF
many	NA	TRBV20-1	TRBJ1-2	TGCATCTTGGGGTCGGGCGACTATGGCTACACCTTC	CILGSGDYGYTF
NA	NA	TRBV15	TRBJ2-7	TGTGCCACCAGCAAGGGGATGGGTGGAATCTACGAGCAGTACTTC	CATSKGMGGIYEQYF
NA	NA	TRBV18	TRBJ1-4	TGTGCCAGCTCACCCCCGATGGCGGGCGGTGAAAAACTGTTTTTT	CASSPPMAGGEKLFF
NA	NA	TRBV4-3	TRBJ1-1	TGCGCCAGCAGCCAAGATTGGTCCCTGAACACTGAAGCTTTCTTT	CASSQDWSLNTEAFF
NA	TRBD1	TRBV7-2	TRBJ2-5	TGTGCCAGCAGCTCCGACAGGGGGCATGAGACCCAGTACTTC	CASSSDRGHETQYF
many	NA	TRBV29-1	TRBJ2-3	TGCAGCACCGGCGACTATAAATACACAGATACGCAGTATTTT	CSTGDYKYTDTQYF
NA	TRBD2	TRBV7-2	TRBJ2-3	TGTGCCAGCAGCTTAACTAGCGGTGGGGGCACAGATACGCAGTATTTT	CASSLTSGGGTDTQYF
NA	NA	TRBV6-6	TRBJ1-1	TGTGCCAGCAGTTACGGAGCGAGCGTACTGGAGAACACTGAAGCTTTCTTT	CASSYGASVLENTEAFF
NA	TRBD2	TRBV27	TRBJ2-5	TGTGCCAACGAGCGGGGGGCCTTTTTTGAGACCCAGTACTTC	CANERGAFFETQYF
NA	NA	TRBV10-3	TRBJ2-5	TGTGCCATCAGTGAGTTGGGGGGAGCGGAGACCCAGTACTTC	CAISELGGAETQYF
few	TRBD1	TRBV2	TRBJ2-3	TGTGCCAGCAGGAGCCTGACAGGGGGCTTGACAGATACGCAGTATTTT	CASRSLTGGLTDTQYF
few	TRBD1	TRBV4-1	TRBJ2-7	TGCGCCAGCAGCCAAGTTGGGACAGGGAGTTTCTACGAGCAGTACTTC	CASSQVGTGSFYEQYF
NA	TRBD2	TRBV24-1	TRBJ2-1	TGTGCCACCAGTGATTTACAGGAGACTAGCGGGAGTTTGAATGAGCAGTTCTTC	CATSDLQETSGSLNEQFF
few	NA	TRBV6-5	TRBJ1-2	TGTGCCAGCAGTTCTTCCAGGGGTAGTGGCTACACCTTC	CASSSSRGSGYTF
few	NA	TRBV10-3	TRBJ2-5	TGTGCCATCAGTGAGCCGATGACCCGGGAGACCCAGTACTTC	CAISEPMTRETQYF
NA	NA	TRBV20-1	TRBJ2-3	TGCAGTGCTAACCTTTGGATAACCGGAGATACGCAGTATTTT	CSANLWITGDTQYF
few	NA	TRBV6-1	TRBJ2-3	TGTGCCAGCAGTAAAGAGGGACGGAGAGACACAGATACGCAGTATTTT	CASSKEGRRDTDTQYF
few	NA	TRBV19	TRBJ2-3	TGTGCCAGTAGTGCGGACTCAACCTCCACAGATACGCAGTATTTT	CASSADSTSTDTQYF
NA	NA	TRBV12-3/TRBV12-4	TRBJ1-1	TGTGCCAGCAGTTTAACCGGGGCCTCGAGCACTGAAGCTTTCTTT	CASSLTGASSTEAFF
many	NA	TRBV29-1	TRBJ1-1	TGCAGCGTTGAAGAGGGAGGGAACACTGAAGCTTTCTTT	CSVEEGGNTEAFF
few	NA	TRBV10-3	TRBJ2-3	TGTGCCATCAGTGGGGGCAGGGGAGCGGATACGCAGTATTTT	CAISGGRGADTQYF
NA	NA	TRBV10-3	TRBJ2-2	TGTGCCATCAGTGTGGCCCCCGGCCCGGGGACCGGGGAGCTGTTTTTT	CAISVAPGPGTGELFF
NA	NA	TRBV5-6	TRBJ2-3	TGTGCCAGCAGCGGCAAGGGAGATACGCAGTATTTT	CASSGKGDTQYF
NA	NA	TRBV5-1	TRBJ2-7	TGCGCCAGCAGCACCCCTGGGGGCGAGCAGTACTTC	CASSTPGGEQYF
few	NA	TRBV5-6	TRBJ2-1	TGTGCCAGCAGCGAATTTGTTCAGGGTATCGACTACAATGAGCAGTTCTTC	CASSEFVQGIDYNEQFF
few	TRBD2	TRBV2	TRBJ2-5	TGTGCCAGCAAGGGCGGGGGAGAGGAGACCCAGTACTTC	CASKGGGEETQYF
few	NA	TRBV6-5	TRBJ2-7	TGTGCCAGCAGTTACTCTCCTGGAAACTTCTACGAGCAGTACTTC	CASSYSPGNFYEQYF
few	TRBD1	TRBV6-6	TRBJ2-7	TGTGCCAGCACCCCTACCGTCGGGACAGGGAATCACGACGAGCAGTACTTC	CASTPTVGTGNHDEQYF